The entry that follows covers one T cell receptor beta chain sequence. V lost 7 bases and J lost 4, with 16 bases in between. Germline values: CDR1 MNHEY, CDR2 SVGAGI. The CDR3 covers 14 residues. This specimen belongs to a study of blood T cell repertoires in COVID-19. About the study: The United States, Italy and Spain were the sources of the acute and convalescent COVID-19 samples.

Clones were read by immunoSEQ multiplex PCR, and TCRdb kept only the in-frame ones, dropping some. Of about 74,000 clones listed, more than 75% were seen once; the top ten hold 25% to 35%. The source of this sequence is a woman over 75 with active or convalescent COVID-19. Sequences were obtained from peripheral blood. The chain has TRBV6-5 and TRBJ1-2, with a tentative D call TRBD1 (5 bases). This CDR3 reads CASTKAPGSYGYTF. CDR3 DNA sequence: TGTGCCAGCACAAAAGCCCCAGGGTCCTATGGCTACACCTTC.